The clone carrying this T cell receptor (beta chain) was counted between two and nine times. Its specificity is not known. TCRdb redid the calling of the RT-PCR reads with MiXCR, one entry per CDR3 protein. Here the sample spans more than 450,000 distinct CDR3 sequences, 12% being singletons. This specimen belongs to a study of response to subunit inactivated influenza vaccine. Study findings and constraints: Authors suggested seasonal influenza vaccinations each recruit few new T cells.

Trimming removed 6 bases from V and 0 bases from J; junction bases left unmatched: 8. The CDR3 runs 17 residues. The sequences come from PBMCs from blood, collected on the day of vaccination. The chain is built from TRBV12-3 or TRBV12-4 and TRBJ2-3, with TRBD2 matching over 11 bases. The receptor comes from a man aged 45-60 years who received an inactivated influenza vaccine. The CDR3 sequence is CASSRLAGGPSTDTQYF. The CDR3 bases are TGTGCCAGCAGCCGTCTAGCGGGAGGCCCTAGCACAGATACGCAGTATTTT.